Below, 20 T cell receptor beta chains from the same sample are listed, as sequenced in a study of shared clonotypes between healthy human individuals. Only in-frame clones appear in the TCRdb table, and some are missing; sequencing was by immunoSEQ multiplex PCR. This table holds 2 million to 3 million clones, roughly 93% found once. What was sequenced was naive CD4+ T cells from PBMCs. Subset reported: CD45RA+ positively selected. Receptors originate from a man between 18 and 29 years old in good health. Some clones in this sample may be carry-over from other donors' samples.

About this clone: The sample contains more than one DNA sequence encoding this CDR3. The chain carries TRBV7-3 and TRBJ2-2, with D hard to call. The CDR3 consists of 13 residues. CDR1 is SGHTA and CDR2 is FQGTGA in the germline V gene. V lost 4 bases and J 2 bases, leaving 5 bases between the germline ends. DNA for the CDR3: TGTGCCAGCAGCTCCCTCAACACCGGGGAGCTGTTTTTT. Encoded protein: CASSSLNTGELFF.

The CDR3 reads CASSPKQGVTDTQYF. CDR3 nucleotides: TGCGCCAGCAGCCCAAAACAGGGTGTCACAGATACGCAGTATTTT. V gene TRBV5-1 combines with J gene TRBJ2-3; possible D gene TRBD1, 6 bases. Between the trimmed V and J ends, which lost 4 bases and 2 bases, there was a span of 14 bases. The CDR3 is made up of 15 amino acids. Germline V CDR1 and CDR2: SGHRS, YFSETQ. The full variable domain, in which reference TRBV5-1 and TRBJ2-3 provide the parts outside the CDR3, is KAGVTQTPRYLIKTRGQQVTLSCSPISGHRSVSWYQQTPGQGLQFLFEYFSETQRNKGNFPGRFSGRQFSNSRSEMNVSTLELGDSALYLCASSPKQGVTDTQYFGPGTRLTVL.

The chain has TRBV19 and TRBJ2-1; D remains ambiguous. Trimming took off 2 bases at V and 4 bases at J, with 6 bases between the two ends. Looked up from germline, CDR1 is LNHDA and CDR2 is SQIVND (reference sequence). The CDR3 has 13 residues. As DNA, the CDR3 is TGTGCCAGTAGTATAATAGGGTACAATGAGCAGTTCTTC. Amino acids: CASSIIGYNEQFF. The whole variable domain, remainder taken from reference TRBV19 and TRBJ2-1, is DGGITQSPKYLFRKEGQNVTLSCEQNLNHDAMYWYRQDPGQGLRLIYYSQIVNDFQKGDIAEGYSVSREKKESFPLTVTSAQKNPTAFYLCASSIIGYNEQFFGPGTRLTVL.

The chain combines TRBV19 with TRBJ1-5; maybe TRBD1 (5 bases). The germline CDR1 and CDR2 sequences are LNHDA and SQIVND (reference sequence). V lost 5 bases and J lost 7, with 15 bases in between. The CDR3 has 14 residues. CDR3 amino acids: CASSVSGGDQPQHF. The CDR3 DNA reads as TGTGCCAGTAGTGTGTCAGGTGGGGACCAGCCCCAGCATTTT.

The chain is built from TRBV28 and TRBJ2-7, with 7 positions matching TRBD2. CDR1 and CDR2 (germline): MDHEN, SYDVKM. The CDR3 sequence is 14 residues long. The ends lost 8 bases at V and 4 bases at J; junction bases unmatched: 11. As DNA, the CDR3 is TGTGCCAGCGGTCGGGCGGGAGTTCAGTACGAGCAGTACTTC. This translates into CASGRAGVQYEQYF.

The chain has TRBV4-1 and TRBJ1-4; D not resolved. The V end lost 3 bases, the J end lost 8 bases, and 7 bases lay between the germline ends. CDR3 length equals 12 residues. Germline CDR1 MGHRA, CDR2 YSYEKL. CDR3: CASSQLGEKLFF. For the CDR3, the DNA is TGCGCCAGCAGCCAGCTTGGGGAAAAACTGTTTTTT.

This CDR3 reads CSARRGAEQYF. CDR3 in DNA: TGCAGTGCTAGACGAGGGGCCGAGCAGTACTTC. This chain joins TRBV20-1 and TRBJ2-7, with D perhaps TRBD1 or TRBD2 (5 bases each). The CDR3 has 11 residues. V lost 2 bases, J lost 6 bases, and 8 bases lay in between. Germline values: CDR1 DFQATT, CDR2 SNEGSKA (reference sequence).

As regards this clone: In the same sample, other DNA sequences code for this CDR3. The chain employs TRBV28 and TRBJ1-5; TRBD1 is a possible D gene (5 bases). Germline V gene sequence: CDR1 MDHEN, CDR2 SYDVKM. V was cut by 3 bases and J by 2 bases, with 8 bases left in between. This CDR3 region has 14 residues. CDR3 DNA: TGTGCCAGCAGTTTGGGGGGGGGCAATCAGCCCCAGCATTTT. Protein product: CASSLGGGNQPQHF.

This clone turned up a few times. In the same sample, other DNA sequences code for this CDR3. The V and J genes are TRBV5-1 and TRBJ1-2; no firm D call. Germline lookup yields CDR1 SGHRS and CDR2 YFSETQ. Trimming stripped 0 bases from V and 2 bases from J, with 5 bases between. The CDR3 length is 13 residues. For the CDR3, the DNA is TGCGCCAGCAGCTTGGGCCAGAACTATGGCTACACCTTC. Residues: CASSLGQNYGYTF.

CDR3 loop: CASADRGVSPLHF. Here the CDR3 DNA reads TGTGCCAGTGCGGACAGGGGGGTCTCACCCCTCCACTTT. This rearrangement joins TRBV19 to TRBJ1-6; 10 positions agree with TRBD1. The CDR3 runs 13 residues. V shed 8 bases and J 10 bases; nucleotides not matched to a gene: 5. In germline, CDR1 is LNHDA, CDR2 SQIVND (reference sequence).

The J gene is TRBJ2-7, the V gene TRBV7-9; 9 bases are a match to TRBD2. V dropped 8 bases and J dropped 4; count of bases not matched to a gene: 12. The germline V gene encodes CDR1 SEHNR and CDR2 FQNEAQ (reference sequence). The CDR3 loop spans 15 amino acids. CDR3: CASGAGGTAKYEQYF. Written as DNA, the CDR3 is TGTGCCAGCGGGGCGGGGGGGACAGCAAAGTACGAGCAGTACTTC.

This clone was seen only a few times. This sequence may be a read error, since a much larger clone differs from it by one base. The same CDR3 can be traced to other DNA sequences in this sample. The chain is built from TRBV5-1 and TRBJ2-5, with 7 bases identical to TRBD1. CDR3 size: 14 residues. Per germline, CDR1 SGHRS and CDR2 YFSETQ. The V and J ends lost 0 bases and 1 base, in that order; junction bases with no gene match: 0. The CDR3 DNA sequence: TGCGCCAGCAGCTTGGGACAGGGCCAAGAGACCCAGTACTTC. This encodes CASSLGQGQETQYF.

DNA of the CDR3: TGTGCCAGCAGCCGTATAGAGAGCAGTGAGCAGTTCTTC. Protein product: CASSRIESSEQFF. The chain combines TRBV11-1 with TRBJ2-1, with no clear D. CDR3 length: 13 amino acids. Germline V CDR1 and CDR2: SGHAT, FQDESV (reference sequence). V was trimmed by 5 bases and J by 9 bases, leaving 14 bases between them.

The count of this clone is one. V usage is TRBV28 and J usage is TRBJ2-7; 12 bases agree with TRBD2. The V gene's germline CDR1 is MDHEN and CDR2 SYDVKM. CDR3 length: 16 residues. Trimming at V came to 4 bases and at J to 2 bases, leaving 6 bases not matched to a gene. In DNA, the CDR3 is TGTGCCAGCAGTTACCCCCTAGCGGGAGGGACCTACGAGCAGTACTTC. This gives the protein CASSYPLAGGTYEQYF. Together with reference TRBV28 and TRBJ2-7, the CDR3 gives the full variable domain: DVKVTQSSRYLVKRTGEKVFLECVQDMDHENMFWYRQDPGLGLRLIYFSYDVKMKEKGDIPEGYSVSREKKERFSLILESASTNQTSMYLCASSYPLAGGTYEQYFGPGTRLTVT.

The CDR3 region is CASSQAGTGFFGYGYTF. CDR3 sequence (DNA): TGTGCCAGCAGCCAAGCCGGGACAGGGTTTTTTGGCTATGGCTACACCTTC. This chain connects TRBV5-4 to TRBJ1-2, with 9 bases lining up with TRBD1. Trimming at V came to 4 bases and at J to 4 bases, leaving 14 bases not matched to a gene. The germline gives CDR1 SGHNT, CDR2 YYREEE (reference sequence). The length of the CDR3 is 17 residues. Full variable domain (rest looked up from reference TRBV5-4 and TRBJ1-2): ETGVTQSPTHLIKTRGQQVTLRCSSQSGHNTVSWYQQALGQGPQFIFQYYREEENGRGNFPPRFSGLQFPNYSSELNVNALELDDSALYLCASSQAGTGFFGYGYTFGSGTRLTVV.

The chain carries TRBV6-1 and TRBJ1-1; 8 bases are a match to TRBD1. The CDR3 loop spans 12 amino acids. Germline CDR1 MNHNS, CDR2 SASEGT. Trimming at V came to 5 bases and at J to 8 bases, leaving 4 bases not matched to a gene. The CDR3 here is CASSWDRSEAFF. The CDR3 bases are TGTGCCAGCAGTTGGGACAGGTCGGAAGCTTTCTTT.

The CDR3, as DNA: TGTGCCTGGAGGCCCAGCCGGGGACAATTCTTGTCTTCACCCCTCCACTTT. Its protein product is CAWRPSRGQFLSSPLHF. The rearrangement joins TRBV30 to TRBJ1-6, with D maybe TRBD1 (6 bases). The CDR3 totals 17 residues. CDR1 is GTSNPN, CDR2 SVGIG, per germline (reference sequence). Trimming cost V 3 bases and J 9 bases, with 24 bases left between them.

This clone came up once. This chain joins TRBV19 and TRBJ2-1, with 7 bases fitting TRBD1. The CDR3 has 15 amino acids. Trimming cost V 4 bases and J 8 bases; bases outside gene matches: 11. CDR1 is LNHDA and CDR2 is SQIVND in the germline V gene (reference sequence). The CDR3 DNA reads TGTGCCAGTAGTAAGGGACAGCTCCGTGGCGATGAGCAGTTCTTC. Its translation: CASSKGQLRGDEQFF. Drawing the rest from reference TRBV19 and TRBJ2-1, the complete variable domain is DGGITQSPKYLFRKEGQNVTLSCEQNLNHDAMYWYRQDPGQGLRLIYYSQIVNDFQKGDIAEGYSVSREKKESFPLTVTSAQKNPTAFYLCASSKGQLRGDEQFFGPGTRLTVL.

This chain connects TRBV4-1 to TRBJ1-5; D not certain. V lost 2 bases and J 7 bases, leaving 18 bases between the germline ends. Germline CDR1 reads MGHRA; CDR2 reads YSYEKL. The CDR3 has 16 residues. CDR3 in DNA: TGCGCCAGCAGCCAATCCCAGACCGGTCCGCAACAGCCCCAGCATTTT. This codes for CASSQSQTGPQQPQHF.

This clone was seen just once. The V call is TRBV9, the J call TRBJ2-1; TRBD1 matches 7 bases. CDR1 and CDR2 from the germline V gene are SGDLS and YYNGEE. V was clipped by 4 bases and J by 9 bases; unmatched bases: 4. The CDR3 is 12 amino acids. The CDR3 loop is CASSTGDGEQFF. The CDR3 region has the DNA TGTGCCAGCAGCACAGGGGACGGTGAGCAGTTCTTC.